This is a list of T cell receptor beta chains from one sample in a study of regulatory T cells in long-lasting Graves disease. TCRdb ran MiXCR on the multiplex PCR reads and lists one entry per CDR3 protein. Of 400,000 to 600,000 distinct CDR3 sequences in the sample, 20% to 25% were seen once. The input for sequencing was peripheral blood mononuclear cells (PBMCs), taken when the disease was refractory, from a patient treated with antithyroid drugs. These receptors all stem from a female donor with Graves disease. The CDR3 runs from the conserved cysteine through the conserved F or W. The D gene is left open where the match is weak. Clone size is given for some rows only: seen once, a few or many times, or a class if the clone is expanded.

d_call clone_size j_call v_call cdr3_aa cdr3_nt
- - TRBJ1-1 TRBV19 CASSIVGVINTEAFF TGTGCCAGTAGTATAGTCGGGGTGATCAACACTGAAGCTTTCTTT
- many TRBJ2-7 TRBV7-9 CASSPEGVSEQYF TGTGCCAGCAGTCCAGAGGGTGTTAGCGAGCAGTACTTC
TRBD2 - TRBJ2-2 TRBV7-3 CASSFYSGTNTGELFF TGTGCCAGCAGCTTTTACAGCGGGACGAACACCGGGGAGCTGTTTTTT
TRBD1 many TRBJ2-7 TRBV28 CASSTRQGILSYEQYF TGTGCCAGCAGTACCAGACAGGGGATCTTATCCTACGAGCAGTACTTC
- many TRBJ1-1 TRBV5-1 CASSLASFRLNTEAFF TGCGCCAGCAGCTTGGCCAGCTTCCGGTTGAACACTGAAGCTTTCTTT
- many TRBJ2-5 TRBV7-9 CASSPRTIEETQYF TGTGCCAGCAGCCCAAGGACTATCGAAGAGACCCAGTACTTC
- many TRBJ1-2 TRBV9 CASSAYDVFATYGYTF TGTGCCAGCAGCGCCTATGACGTATTCGCCACCTATGGCTACACCTTC
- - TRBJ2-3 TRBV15 CATSRDGRLDTQYF TGTGCCACCAGCAGAGATGGTAGGCTAGATACGCAGTATTTT
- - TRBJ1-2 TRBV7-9 CASTQGEVYGYTF TGTGCCAGCACCCAAGGGGAGGTCTATGGCTACACCTTC
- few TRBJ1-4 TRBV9 CASSTVGGPEELFF TGTGCCAGTAGCACGGTCGGGGGTCCGGAGGAACTGTTTTTT
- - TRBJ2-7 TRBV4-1 CASSQSGDYHEQYF TGCGCCAGCAGCCAGTCAGGGGACTACCACGAGCAGTACTTC
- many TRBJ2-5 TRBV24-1 CATSEAGNGPQYF TGTGCCACCAGTGAGGCAGGAAATGGACCCCAGTACTTC
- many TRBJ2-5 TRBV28 CASSLGGQETQYF TGTGCCAGCAGCTTAGGGGGCCAAGAGACCCAGTACTTC
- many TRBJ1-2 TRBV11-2 CASRRVGGGYTF TGTGCCAGCAGGAGGGTCGGAGGAGGCTACACCTTC
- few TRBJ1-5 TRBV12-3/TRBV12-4 CASSSSEIQPQHF TGTGCCAGCAGTTCCTCCGAGATTCAGCCCCAGCATTTT
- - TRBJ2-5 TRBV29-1 CSVDWQSQETQYF TGCAGCGTTGATTGGCAGAGCCAAGAGACCCAGTACTTC
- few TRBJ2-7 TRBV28 CASRLGDGGAYEQYF TGTGCCAGCAGATTAGGGGACGGAGGGGCCTACGAGCAGTACTTC
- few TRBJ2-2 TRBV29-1 CSVELTDTGELFF TGCAGCGTTGAGCTTACAGACACCGGGGAGCTGTTTTTT
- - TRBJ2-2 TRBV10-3 CAIRTGPANTGELFF TGTGCCATCCGAACGGGCCCGGCGAACACCGGGGAGCTGTTTTTT
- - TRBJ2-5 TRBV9 CASSVGTSRKETQYF TGTGCCAGCAGCGTAGGAACTAGCAGAAAAGAGACCCAGTACTTC
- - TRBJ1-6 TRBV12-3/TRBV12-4 CASSRTVNSPLHF TGTGCCAGCAGCCGGACAGTCAATTCACCCCTCCACTTT
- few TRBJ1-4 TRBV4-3 CASSQDLSDEKLFF TGCGCCAGCAGCCAAGATTTGTCCGATGAAAAACTGTTTTTT
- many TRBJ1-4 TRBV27 CASSKREKLFF TGTGCCAGCAGTAAACGTGAAAAACTGTTTTTT
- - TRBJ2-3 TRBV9 CASSAKQPGDTQYF TGTGCCAGCAGCGCCAAACAGCCCGGAGATACGCAGTATTTT
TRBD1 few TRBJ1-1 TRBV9 CASSAGGGWTEAFF TGTGCCAGCAGCGCAGGGGGTGGTTGGACTGAAGCTTTCTTT